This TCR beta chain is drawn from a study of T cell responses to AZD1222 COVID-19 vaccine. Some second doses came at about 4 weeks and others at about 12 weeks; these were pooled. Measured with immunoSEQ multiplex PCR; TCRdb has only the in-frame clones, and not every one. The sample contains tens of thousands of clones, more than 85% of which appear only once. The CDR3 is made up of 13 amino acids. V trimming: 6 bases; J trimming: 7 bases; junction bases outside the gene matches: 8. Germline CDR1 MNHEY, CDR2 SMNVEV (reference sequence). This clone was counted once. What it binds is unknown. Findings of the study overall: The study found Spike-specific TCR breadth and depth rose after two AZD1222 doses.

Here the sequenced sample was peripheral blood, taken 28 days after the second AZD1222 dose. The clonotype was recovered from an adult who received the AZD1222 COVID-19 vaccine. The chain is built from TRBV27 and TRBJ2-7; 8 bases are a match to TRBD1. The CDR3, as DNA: TGTGCCAGCAGCATCGGGACAGGATCGGAGCAGTACTTC. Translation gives CASSIGTGSEQYF.